The 11 T cell receptor beta chains below were found in one sample sequenced in a study of T cells in Graves' hyperthyroidism and ophthalmopathy. Regions amplified from RNA transcripts were the TCR beta CDR3 regions. During a first-round RT-PCR of the TCR CDR3, the HTBI primer set was used. TCRdb reprocessed the multiplex PCR reads with MiXCR, giving one entry per CDR3 protein. The sample lists approximately 350,000 distinct CDR3 sequences, roughly 15% seen once, with approximately 19% in the top ten. Sequencing was done on a sample of blood. These TCRs come from a woman aged 55-70 years with Graves' ophthalmopathy.

Comment on this clonotype: This may come from a read error, since a much larger clone is one base off. Lacking the conserved final phenylalanine or tryptophan, this CDR3 likely reflects a read error. J is TRBJ2-1 and V is TRBV6-2 or TRBV6-3; D tentatively reads TRBD1 or TRBD2 (6 bases each). V lost 5 bases to trimming and J lost 0 bases, with 8 bases between them. The length of the CDR3 is 14 residues. CDR1 MNHEY and CDR2 SVGEGT come from the germline V gene. The CDR3 loop is CASSGGLSYNEQFS. DNA for the CDR3: TGTGCCAGCAGTGGGGGGCTCTCCTACAATGAGCAGTTCTCC.

V usage is TRBV5-4 and J usage is TRBJ2-1, with D tentatively TRBD2 (5 bases). The CDR3 is 14 residues long. The germline gives CDR1 SGHNT, CDR2 YYREEE (reference sequence). Trimming cost V 4 bases and J 8 bases, with 16 bases left between them. The CDR3 loop reads CASSADTSGDEQFF. For the CDR3, the DNA is TGTGCCAGCAGCGCGGATACTAGTGGAGATGAGCAGTTCTTC.

The sample holds many counts of this clonotype. The chain couples TRBV6-1 to TRBJ2-7, with 11 bases that match TRBD2. The germline gives CDR1 MNHNS, CDR2 SASEGT. The junction had 9 bases not matched to a gene; V was cut back by 5 bases and J by 6 bases. CDR3 length equals 15 residues. The CDR3 nucleotides read TGTGCCAGCAGTTACTCTGGGACTAGCGGCCTCGAGCAGTACTTC. The encoded protein is CASSYSGTSGLEQYF.

This clonotype was counted many times. This CDR3 reads CASTPGVYTEAFF. The CDR3 DNA sequence: TGTGCCAGCACACCAGGGGTTTATACTGAAGCTTTCTTT. This chain uses TRBV6-2 or TRBV6-3 with TRBJ1-1, with D perhaps matching TRBD1 (6 bases). The V end lost 7 bases, the J end lost 5 bases, and 14 bases lay between the germline ends. This CDR3 region has 13 residues. The germline V gene has CDR1 MNHEY and CDR2 SVGEGT.

This clonotype has a handful of counts. The chain couples TRBV15 to TRBJ2-7; 7 nucleotides match TRBD1. This CDR3 is 16 amino acids long. V gave up 0 bases and J gave up 0 bases; unmatched junction bases: 5. From germline, CDR1 is LNHNV and CDR2 YYDKDF (reference sequence). CDR3: CATSRDLTGYSYEQYF. In nucleotides, the CDR3 is TGTGCCACCAGCAGAGATTTGACAGGGTACTCCTACGAGCAGTACTTC.

This clonotype was recorded a few times. The V call is TRBV5-1, the J call TRBJ1-2, with 8 nucleotides matching TRBD1. V lost 3 bases, J lost 7 bases, and 5 bases stayed unmatched. CDR1 is SGHRS, CDR2 YFSETQ, per germline. CDR3 size: 13 residues. This CDR3 reads CASSSGQGGGYTF. In DNA, the CDR3 is TGCGCCAGCAGCTCCGGACAGGGAGGTGGCTACACCTTC.

This clonotype was seen at least ten times. The chain uses TRBV12-3 or TRBV12-4 and TRBJ2-7; a weak D match, TRBD2 (6 bases). This CDR3 region has 14 residues. V lost 1 base to trimming and J lost 6 bases, with 13 bases between them. For the CDR3, the DNA is TGTGCCAGCAGTTTAGGGAGGAGGGGAGCCGAGCAGTACTTC. Translation: CASSLGRRGAEQYF.

This clonotype was counted ten times or more. V is TRBV7-3 and J is TRBJ2-1; 12 bases align to TRBD2. From germline, CDR1 is SGHTA and CDR2 FQGTGA. The CDR3 length is 16 residues. Trimming cost V 5 bases and J 2 bases; bases outside gene matches: 4. CDR3 sequence reads: CASSQTSGGPYNEQFF. The CDR3 DNA sequence: TGTGCCAGCAGCCAGACTAGCGGGGGCCCCTACAATGAGCAGTTCTTC.

This clonotype was detected only a few times. The rearrangement uses TRBV2 and TRBJ1-5, with TRBD1 matching over 7 bases. The germline V gene encodes CDR1 SNHLY and CDR2 FYNNEI. The CDR3 is 15 residues long. V lost 6 bases, J lost 4 bases, and 9 bases stayed unmatched. CDR3 region: CASRGTTGENQPQHF. The CDR3 coding sequence is TGTGCCAGCAGGGGCACCACAGGGGAGAATCAGCCCCAGCATTTT.

The chain uses TRBV24-1 and TRBJ2-7; D call uncertain. The germline V gene encodes CDR1 KGHDR and CDR2 SFDVKD. The CDR3 runs 13 residues. V was clipped by 1 base and J by 6 bases, with 9 bases between them. The CDR3 DNA reads as TGTGCCACCAGTGATTTAGTGGATGGCGAGCAGTACTTC. Its protein product is CATSDLVDGEQYF.

This clonotype was recorded a few times. The chain links TRBV7-3 to TRBJ2-2, with 9 nucleotides matching TRBD2. The CDR3 has 16 amino acids. CDR1 is SGHTA, CDR2 FQGTGA, per germline. The V gene end was trimmed by 5 bases and the J gene end by 2 bases; junction bases not matched to a gene: 6. The CDR3, as DNA: TGTGCCAGCAGCATACTAGCGGGTCCCAACACCGGGGAGCTGTTTTTT. Translated, it gives CASSILAGPNTGELFF.